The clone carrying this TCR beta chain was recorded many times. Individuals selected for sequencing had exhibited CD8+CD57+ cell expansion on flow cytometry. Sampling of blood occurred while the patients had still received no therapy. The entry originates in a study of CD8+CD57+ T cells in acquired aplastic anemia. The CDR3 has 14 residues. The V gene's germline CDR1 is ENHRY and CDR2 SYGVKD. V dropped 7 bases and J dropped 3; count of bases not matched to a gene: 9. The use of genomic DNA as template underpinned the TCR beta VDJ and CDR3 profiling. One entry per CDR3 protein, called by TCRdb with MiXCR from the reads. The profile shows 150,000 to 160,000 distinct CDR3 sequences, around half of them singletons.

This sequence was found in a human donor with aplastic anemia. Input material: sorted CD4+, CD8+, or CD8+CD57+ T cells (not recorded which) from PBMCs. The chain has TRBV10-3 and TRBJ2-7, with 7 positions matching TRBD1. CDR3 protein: CAINPGTAIYEQYF. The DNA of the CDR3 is TGTGCCATCAACCCCGGGACAGCCATCTACGAGCAGTACTTC.